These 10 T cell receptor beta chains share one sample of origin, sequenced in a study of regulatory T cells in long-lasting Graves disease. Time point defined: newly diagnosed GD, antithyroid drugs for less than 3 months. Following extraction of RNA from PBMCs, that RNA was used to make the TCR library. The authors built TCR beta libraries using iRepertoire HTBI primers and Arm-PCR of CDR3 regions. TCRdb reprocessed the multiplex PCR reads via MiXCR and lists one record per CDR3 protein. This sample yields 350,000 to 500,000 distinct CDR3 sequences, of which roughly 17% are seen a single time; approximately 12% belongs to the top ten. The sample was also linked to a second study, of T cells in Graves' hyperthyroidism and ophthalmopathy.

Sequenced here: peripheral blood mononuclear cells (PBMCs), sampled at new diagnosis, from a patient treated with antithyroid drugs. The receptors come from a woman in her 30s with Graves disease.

CDR3 sequence (DNA): TGCGCCAGCAGCGGCGGACTAGCGAGGAGCACAGATACGCAGTATTTT. Residues: CASSGGLARSTDTQYF. The chain has TRBV5-1 and TRBJ2-3; TRBD2 aligns across 9 bases. CDR3 length equals 16 residues. V shed 4 bases and J 0 bases; nucleotides not matched to a gene: 6. The germline gives CDR1 SGHRS, CDR2 YFSETQ.

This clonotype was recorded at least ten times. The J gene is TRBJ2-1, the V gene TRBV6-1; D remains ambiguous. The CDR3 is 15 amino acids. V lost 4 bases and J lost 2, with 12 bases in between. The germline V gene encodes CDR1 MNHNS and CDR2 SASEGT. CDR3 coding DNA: TGTGCCAGCAGTGGAGAAGTAACCACCTACAATGAGCAGTTCTTC. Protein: CASSGEVTTYNEQFF.

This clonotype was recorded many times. CDR3 nucleotides: TGTGCCAGCAAGGATAGCGGGAGCGACAATGAGCAGTTCTTC. Encoded protein: CASKDSGSDNEQFF. The J gene is TRBJ2-1, the V gene TRBV6-1; 9 nucleotides align to TRBD2. The CDR3 contains 14 residues. Germline CDR1 and CDR2: MNHNS and SASEGT. The trim removed 7 bases at V and 5 bases at J, leaving 6 bases unmatched.

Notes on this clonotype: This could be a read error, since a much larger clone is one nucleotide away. The CDR3 sequence is CSARDMEGVGESQYF. DNA for the CDR3: TGCAGTGCTAGAGATATGGAGGGGGTCGGGGAGAGCCAGTACTTC. The chain carries TRBV20-1 and TRBJ2-5, with D possibly called TRBD1 or TRBD2 (6 bases each). The germline CDR1 and CDR2 sequences are DFQATT and SNEGSKA (reference sequence). This CDR3 contains 15 residues.

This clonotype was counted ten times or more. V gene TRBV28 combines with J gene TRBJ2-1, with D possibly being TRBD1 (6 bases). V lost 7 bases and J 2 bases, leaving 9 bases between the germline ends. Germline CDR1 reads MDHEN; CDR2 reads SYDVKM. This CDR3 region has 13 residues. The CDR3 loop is CASIRTAYNEQFF. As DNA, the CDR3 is TGTGCCAGCATCAGGACAGCCTACAATGAGCAGTTCTTC.

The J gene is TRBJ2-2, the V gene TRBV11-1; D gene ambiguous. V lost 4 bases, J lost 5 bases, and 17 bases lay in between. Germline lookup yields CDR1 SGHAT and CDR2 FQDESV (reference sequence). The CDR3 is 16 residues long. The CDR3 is CASSSLNGPLTGELFF. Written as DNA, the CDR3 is TGTGCCAGCAGCTCGCTGAACGGACCGCTAACCGGGGAGCTGTTTTTT.

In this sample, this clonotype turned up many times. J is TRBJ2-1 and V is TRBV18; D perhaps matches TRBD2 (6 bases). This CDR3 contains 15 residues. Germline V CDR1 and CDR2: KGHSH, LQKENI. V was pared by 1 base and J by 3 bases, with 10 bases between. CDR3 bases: TGTGCCAGCTCACCACTGTGGGGGGACTACAATGAGCAGTTCTTC. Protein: CASSPLWGDYNEQFF.

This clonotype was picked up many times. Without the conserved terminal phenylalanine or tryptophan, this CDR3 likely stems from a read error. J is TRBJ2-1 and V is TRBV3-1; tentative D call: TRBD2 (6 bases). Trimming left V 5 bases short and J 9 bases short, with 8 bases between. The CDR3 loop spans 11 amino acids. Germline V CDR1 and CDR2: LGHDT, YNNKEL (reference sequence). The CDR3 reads CASSSGGEQFL. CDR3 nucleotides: TGTGCCAGCAGCTCCGGGGGTGAGCAGTTCTTG.

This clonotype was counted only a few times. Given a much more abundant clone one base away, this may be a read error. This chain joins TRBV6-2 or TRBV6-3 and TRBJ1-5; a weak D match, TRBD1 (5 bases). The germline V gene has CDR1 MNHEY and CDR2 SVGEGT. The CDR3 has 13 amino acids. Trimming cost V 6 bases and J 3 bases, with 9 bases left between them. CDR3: CASRRQNNQPQHF. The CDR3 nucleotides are TGTGCCAGCAGGAGACAGAACAATCAGCCCCAGCATTTT.

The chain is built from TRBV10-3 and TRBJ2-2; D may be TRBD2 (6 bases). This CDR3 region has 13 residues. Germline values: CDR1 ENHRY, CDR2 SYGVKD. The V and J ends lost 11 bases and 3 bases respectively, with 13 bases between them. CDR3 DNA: TGTGCCGCGTCCGGAGGGGACACCGGGGAGCTGTTTTTT. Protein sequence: CAASGGDTGELFF.